This TCR beta chain was identified in a study of blood T cell repertoires in COVID-19. Across the whole study: Collection of acute and convalescent COVID-19 samples took place in the United States, Italy and Spain. The analysed material was cDNA or gDNA that came from T cells, B-cell-depleted T cells, or PBMCs.

This CDR3 is built from 17 residues. Germline CDR1 is MDHEN and CDR2 is SYDVKM. Trimming removed 4 bases from V and 3 bases from J; junction bases left unmatched: 12. Repertoires were generated with immunoSEQ multiplex PCR, while TCRdb's copy carries only in-frame clones and drops some. The sample has about 320,000 clones, roughly 89% seen once; the top ten hold approximately 5%. This rearrangement joins TRBV28 to TRBJ2-3; TRBD2 matches at 8 bases. This TCR came from a man in his 60s who had recovered from COVID-19. The specimen sequenced was PBMCs or T cells enriched from blood (not recorded which). In DNA, the CDR3 is TGTGCCAGCAGTTCAATGCTGAGCGGGAGTGAGACAGATACGCAGTATTTT. Translated: CASSSMLSGSETDTQYF.